This T cell receptor beta chain was sequenced for a study of OX40 agonist ivuxolimab in advanced cancers. Looking at the study overall: Participants, approximately 80% male, averaged approximately 65 years of age, ranging from about 23 to 90.

Findings and limits, study-wide: Some patients without response likewise showed low normalized clonal expansion. Both CD4+ and CD8+ T cell populations in blood had undergone clonal expansion by week 6 at 0.1 to 3.0 mg/kg.

Blood samples were obtained at baseline, cycle 4 day 1, and cycle 7 day 1. The repertoire was sequenced with immunoSEQ multiplex PCR; TCRdb's copy has only in-frame clones and lacks some. The table shows more than 55,000 clones, with 70% to 80% occurring only once. The table lists this clone with a few counts. Antigen: not known. The germline gene is not matched at one end of the junction; a read error may be the cause. Material: CD4+ or CD8+ T cells sorted from blood, obtained in a trial of the OX40 agonist ivuxolimab. The origin of this receptor is an adult with an advanced solid tumor such as melanoma, head and neck, liver or kidney cancer.

The CDR3 bases are TGTGCTAGCAGCCCAGACCAAGAGACCCAGTACTTC. Its protein product is CASSPDQETQYF. This sequence joins TRBV7-7 and TRBJ2-5; D uncertain. Germline V lookup: CDR1 SSHAT, CDR2 FNYEAQ (reference sequence). There are 12 residues in the CDR3.